This TCR beta chain originates from a study of identical twins. This CDR3 has 16 amino acids. Trimming pared 1 base from V and 0 bases from J, leaving 9 bases between. CDR1 is LNHNV, CDR2 YYDKDF, per germline (reference sequence). TCRdb used MiXCR to reprocess the 5' RACE reads, holding one entry per CDR3 protein. The sample has around 510,000 distinct CDR3 sequences; roughly 13% are singletons. This clonotype was found a few times. These same records also appear under a second study, on yellow fever vaccine responses in identical twins.

Input material: CD4+ T cells sorted from blood. The rearrangement links TRBV15 to TRBJ2-2, with a tentative D call TRBD2 (5 bases). The TCR sequence derives from a woman younger than 30 in good health. CDR3 in amino acids: CATSRATGTNTGELFF. The CDR3, as DNA: TGTGCCACCAGCAGAGCCACCGGGACGAACACCGGGGAGCTGTTTTTT.